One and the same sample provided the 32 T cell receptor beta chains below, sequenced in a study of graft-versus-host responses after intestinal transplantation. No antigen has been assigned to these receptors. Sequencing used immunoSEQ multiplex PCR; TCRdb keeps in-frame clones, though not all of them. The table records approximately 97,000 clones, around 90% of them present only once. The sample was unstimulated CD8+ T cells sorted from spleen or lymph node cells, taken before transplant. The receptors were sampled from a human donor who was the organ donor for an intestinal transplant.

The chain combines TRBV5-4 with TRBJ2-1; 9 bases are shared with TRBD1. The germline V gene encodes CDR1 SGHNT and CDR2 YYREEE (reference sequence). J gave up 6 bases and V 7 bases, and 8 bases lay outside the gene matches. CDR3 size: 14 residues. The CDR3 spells CASSRTGDPNEQFF. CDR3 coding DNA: TGTGCCAGCTCTAGGACAGGGGACCCCAATGAGCAGTTCTTC.

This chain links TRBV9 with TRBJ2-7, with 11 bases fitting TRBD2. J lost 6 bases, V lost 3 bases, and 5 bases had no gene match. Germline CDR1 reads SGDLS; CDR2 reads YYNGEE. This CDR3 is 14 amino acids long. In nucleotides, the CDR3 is TGTGCCAGCAGCGCAGGACTAGCGGGCTTCGAGCAGTACTTC. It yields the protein CASSAGLAGFEQYF.

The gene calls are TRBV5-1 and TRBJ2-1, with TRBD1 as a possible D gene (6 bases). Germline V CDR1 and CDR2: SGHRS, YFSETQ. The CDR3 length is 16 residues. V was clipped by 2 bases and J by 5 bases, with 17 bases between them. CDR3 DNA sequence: TGCGCCAGCAGCTTAATTCAGGGGTGGATCAACAATGAGCAGTTCTTC. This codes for CASSLIQGWINNEQFF.

CDR3 in amino acids: CASSMTGLMHQPQHF. The CDR3 DNA is TGCGCCAGCAGCATGACAGGGCTCATGCATCAGCCCCAGCATTTT. V is TRBV5-1 and J is TRBJ1-5; 7 bases agree with TRBD1. V was pared by 4 bases and J by 5 bases, with 9 bases of the junction left unmatched. The CDR3 is 15 residues long. Germline V CDR1 and CDR2: SGHRS, YFSETQ. Drawing the rest from reference TRBV5-1 and TRBJ1-5, the complete variable domain is KAGVTQTPRYLIKTRGQQVTLSCSPISGHRSVSWYQQTPGQGLQFLFEYFSETQRNKGNFPGRFSGRQFSNSRSEMNVSTLELGDSALYLCASSMTGLMHQPQHFGDGTRLSIL.

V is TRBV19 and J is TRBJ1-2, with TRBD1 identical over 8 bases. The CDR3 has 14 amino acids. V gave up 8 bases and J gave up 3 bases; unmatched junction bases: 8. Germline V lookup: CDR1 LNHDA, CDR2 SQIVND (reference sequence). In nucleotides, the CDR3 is TGTGCCAGTTGCCAAACAGGGGGTTACTATGGCTACACCTTC. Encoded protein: CASCQTGGYYGYTF.

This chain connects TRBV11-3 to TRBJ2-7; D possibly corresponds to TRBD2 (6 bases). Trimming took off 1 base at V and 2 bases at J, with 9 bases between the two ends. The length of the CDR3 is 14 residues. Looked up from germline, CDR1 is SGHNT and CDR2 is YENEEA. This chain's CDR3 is CASSLVGGTYEQYF. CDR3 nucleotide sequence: TGTGCCAGCAGCTTAGTGGGGGGTACCTACGAGCAGTACTTC.

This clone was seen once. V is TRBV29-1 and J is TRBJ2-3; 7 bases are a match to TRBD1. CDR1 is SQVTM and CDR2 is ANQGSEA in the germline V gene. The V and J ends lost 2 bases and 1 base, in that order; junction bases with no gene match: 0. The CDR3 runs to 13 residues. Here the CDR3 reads CSVETGGTDTQYF. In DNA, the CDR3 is TGCAGCGTTGAAACAGGGGGCACAGATACGCAGTATTTT.

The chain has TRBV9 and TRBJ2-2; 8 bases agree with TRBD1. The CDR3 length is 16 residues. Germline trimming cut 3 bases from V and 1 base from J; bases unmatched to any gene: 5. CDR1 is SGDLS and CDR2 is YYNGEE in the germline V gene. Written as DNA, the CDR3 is TGTGCCAGCAGCGCTTACAGGGGGAGGAACACCGGGGAGCTGTTTTTT. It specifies CASSAYRGRNTGELFF.

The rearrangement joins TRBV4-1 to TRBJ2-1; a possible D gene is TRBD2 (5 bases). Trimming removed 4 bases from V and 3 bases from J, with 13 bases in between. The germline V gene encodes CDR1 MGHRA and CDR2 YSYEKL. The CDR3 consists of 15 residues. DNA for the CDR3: TGCGCCAGCAGCCCTGGCCCGGGGAACTACAATGAGCAGTTCTTC. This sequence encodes CASSPGPGNYNEQFF.

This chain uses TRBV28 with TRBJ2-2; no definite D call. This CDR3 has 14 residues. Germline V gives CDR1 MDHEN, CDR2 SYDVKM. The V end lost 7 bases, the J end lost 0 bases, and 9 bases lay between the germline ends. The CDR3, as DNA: TGTGCCAGCAAGAGCGTTTCGAACACCGGGGAGCTGTTTTTT. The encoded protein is CASKSVSNTGELFF.

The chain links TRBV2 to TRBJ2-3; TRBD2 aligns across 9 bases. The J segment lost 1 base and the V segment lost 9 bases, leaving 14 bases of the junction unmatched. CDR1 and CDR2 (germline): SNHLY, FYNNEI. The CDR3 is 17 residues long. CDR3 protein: CARGLASSIVGTDTQYF. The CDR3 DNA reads TGTGCCAGGGGACTAGCATCATCAATCGTAGGCACAGATACGCAGTATTTT. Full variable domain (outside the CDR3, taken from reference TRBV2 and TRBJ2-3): EPEVTQTPSHQVTQMGQEVILRCVPISNHLYFYWYRQILGQKVEFLVSFYNNEISEKSEIFDDQFSVERPDGSNFTLKIRSTKLEDSAMYFCARGLASSIVGTDTQYFGPGTRLTVL.

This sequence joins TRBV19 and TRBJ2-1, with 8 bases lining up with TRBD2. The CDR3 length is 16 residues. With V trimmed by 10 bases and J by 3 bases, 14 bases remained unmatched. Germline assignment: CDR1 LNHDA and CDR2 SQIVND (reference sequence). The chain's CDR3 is CATSEAGGLLYNEQFF. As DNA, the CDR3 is TGTGCCACAAGCGAGGCGGGAGGACTACTCTACAATGAGCAGTTCTTC.

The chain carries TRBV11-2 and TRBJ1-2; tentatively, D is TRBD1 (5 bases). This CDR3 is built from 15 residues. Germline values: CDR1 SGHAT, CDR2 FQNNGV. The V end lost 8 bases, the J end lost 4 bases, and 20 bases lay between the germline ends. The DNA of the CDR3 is TGTGCCAGCGGCCCGGGGGGTAACGATGTCTATGGCTACACCTTC. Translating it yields CASGPGGNDVYGYTF.

CDR3 DNA sequence: TGTGCCATCAGTGAGACCGGGACAGTTTCTTACACTGAAGCTTTCTTT. Its translation is CAISETGTVSYTEAFF. The V and J genes are TRBV10-3 and TRBJ1-1; TRBD1 agrees at 7 bases. Germline CDR1 reads ENHRY; CDR2 reads SYGVKD. The V gene end was trimmed by 2 bases and the J gene end by 3 bases; junction bases not matched to a gene: 9. The CDR3 is 16 amino acids.

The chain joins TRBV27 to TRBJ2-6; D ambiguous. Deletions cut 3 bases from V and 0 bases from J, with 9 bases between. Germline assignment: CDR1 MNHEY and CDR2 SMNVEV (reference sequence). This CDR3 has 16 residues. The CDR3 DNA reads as TGTGCCAGCAGTTTTCAGGCTCCCTCTGGGGCCAACGTCCTGACTTTC. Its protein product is CASSFQAPSGANVLTF.

The DNA for the CDR3 is TGTGCCAGCAGCCTATCGACAGGGACGAACACTGAAGCTTTCTTT. Translating it yields CASSLSTGTNTEAFF. The chain is built from TRBV7-9 and TRBJ1-1; 7 positions match TRBD1. V lost 5 bases to trimming and J lost 1 base; unmatched junction nucleotides: 7. The CDR3 is 15 residues long. Germline V gene sequence: CDR1 SEHNR, CDR2 FQNEAQ (reference sequence).

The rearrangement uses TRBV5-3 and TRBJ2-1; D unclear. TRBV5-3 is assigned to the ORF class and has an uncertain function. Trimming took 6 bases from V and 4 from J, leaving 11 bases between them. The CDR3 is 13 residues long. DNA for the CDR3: TGTGCCAGAACCCACCACCTATACAATGAGCAGTTCTTC. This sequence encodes CARTHHLYNEQFF.

CDR3 amino acids: CASKSDRPNQPQHF. For the CDR3, the DNA is TGTGCCAGTAAATCGGACAGGCCAAATCAGCCCCAGCATTTT. The rearrangement links TRBV19 to TRBJ1-5; TRBD1 aligns across 7 bases. The germline gives CDR1 LNHDA, CDR2 SQIVND (reference sequence). V was pared by 7 bases and J by 4 bases, with 7 bases of the junction left unmatched. The CDR3 covers 14 residues.

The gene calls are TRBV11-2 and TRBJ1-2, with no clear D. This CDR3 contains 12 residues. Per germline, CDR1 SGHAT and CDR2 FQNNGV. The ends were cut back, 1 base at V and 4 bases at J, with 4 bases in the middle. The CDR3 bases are TGTGCCAGCAGCTTAGGCAGCTATGGCTACACCTTC. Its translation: CASSLGSYGYTF. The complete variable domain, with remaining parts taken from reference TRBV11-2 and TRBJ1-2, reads EAGVAQSPRYKIIEKRQSVAFWCNPISGHATLYWYQQILGQGPKLLIQFQNNGVVDDSQLPKDRFSAERLKGVDSTLKIQPAKLEDSAVYLCASSLGSYGYTFGSGTRLTVV.

CDR3 region: CASSPRNTEAFF. The CDR3 nucleotides are TGTGCCAGCAGCCCCAGGAACACTGAAGCTTTCTTT. The J gene is TRBJ1-1, the V gene TRBV7-8; D remains ambiguous. Germline V gene data show CDR1 as SGHVS and CDR2 as FQNEAQ. This CDR3 is built from 12 residues. V lost 5 bases to trimming and J lost 1 base, with 5 bases between them.

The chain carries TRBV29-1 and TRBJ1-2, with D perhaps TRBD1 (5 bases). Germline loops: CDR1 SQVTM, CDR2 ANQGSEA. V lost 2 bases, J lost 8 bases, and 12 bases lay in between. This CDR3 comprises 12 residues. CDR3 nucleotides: TGCAGCGTTGAACGGCAGGGCTGGGGCTACACCTTC. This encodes CSVERQGWGYTF.

CDR3 nucleotide sequence: TGTGCCACCAGCAGCGACTACTGGACCCAAGAGACCCAGTACTTC. Its protein is CATSSDYWTQETQYF. The chain employs TRBV15 and TRBJ2-5, with D possibly being TRBD2 (5 bases). The CDR3 is 15 residues long. Germline V gene data show CDR1 as LNHNV and CDR2 as YYDKDF (reference sequence). V lost 3 bases and J lost 1, with 12 bases in between.

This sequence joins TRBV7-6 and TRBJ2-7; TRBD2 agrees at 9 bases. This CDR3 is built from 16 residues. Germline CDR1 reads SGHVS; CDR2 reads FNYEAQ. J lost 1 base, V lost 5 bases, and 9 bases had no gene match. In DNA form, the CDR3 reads TGTGCCAGCAGCGCCCGACTAGCGGAGGATTCCTACGAGCAGTACTTC. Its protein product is CASSARLAEDSYEQYF.

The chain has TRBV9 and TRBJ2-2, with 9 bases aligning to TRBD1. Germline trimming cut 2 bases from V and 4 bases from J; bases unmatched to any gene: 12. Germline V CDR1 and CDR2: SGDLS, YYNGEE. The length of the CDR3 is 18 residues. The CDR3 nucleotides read TGTGCCAGCAGCGTTAGTAGTACGGACAGGGGTATCACCGGGGAGCTGTTTTTT. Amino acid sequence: CASSVSSTDRGITGELFF.

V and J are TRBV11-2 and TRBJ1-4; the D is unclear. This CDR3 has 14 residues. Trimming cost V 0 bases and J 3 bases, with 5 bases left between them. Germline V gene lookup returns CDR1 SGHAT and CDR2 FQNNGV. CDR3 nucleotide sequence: TGTGCCAGCAGCTTAGAGGGCTCTAATGAAAAACTGTTTTTT. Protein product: CASSLEGSNEKLFF.

CDR3 nucleotide sequence: TGTGCCAGCAGCTCCCAGACAGGGGGCTGGGAAACCGGGGAGCTGTTTTTT. This translates into CASSSQTGGWETGELFF. The chain combines TRBV11-3 with TRBJ2-2; TRBD1 aligns across 10 bases. J gave up 5 bases and V 4 bases, and 10 bases lay outside the gene matches. CDR1 is SGHNT, CDR2 YENEEA, per germline. The CDR3 covers 17 residues. Variable domain in full (rest from reference TRBV11-3 and TRBJ2-2): EAGVVQSPRYKIIEKKQPVAFWCNPISGHNTLYWYLQNLGQGPELLIRYENEEAVDDSQLPKDRFSAERLKGVDSTLKIQPAELGDSAVYLCASSSQTGGWETGELFFGEGSRLTVL.

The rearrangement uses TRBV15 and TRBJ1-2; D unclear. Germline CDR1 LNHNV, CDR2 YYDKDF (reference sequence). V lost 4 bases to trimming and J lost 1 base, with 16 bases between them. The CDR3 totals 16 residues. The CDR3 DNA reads TGTGCCACCAGCACATGGGCAGCACTTAATAACTATGGCTACACCTTC. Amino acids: CATSTWAALNNYGYTF.

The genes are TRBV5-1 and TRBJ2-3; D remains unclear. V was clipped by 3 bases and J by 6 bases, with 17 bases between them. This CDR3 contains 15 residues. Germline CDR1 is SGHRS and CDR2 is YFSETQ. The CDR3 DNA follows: TGCGCCAGCAGCTCCTGGTGGCCGTTCTCGGATACGCAGTATTTT. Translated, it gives CASSSWWPFSDTQYF.

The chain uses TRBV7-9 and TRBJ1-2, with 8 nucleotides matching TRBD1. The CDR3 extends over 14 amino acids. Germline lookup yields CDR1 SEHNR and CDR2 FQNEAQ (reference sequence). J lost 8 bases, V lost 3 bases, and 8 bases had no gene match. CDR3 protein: CASSFPGGAKGYTF. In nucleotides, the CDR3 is TGTGCCAGCAGCTTTCCAGGGGGCGCGAAAGGCTACACCTTC.

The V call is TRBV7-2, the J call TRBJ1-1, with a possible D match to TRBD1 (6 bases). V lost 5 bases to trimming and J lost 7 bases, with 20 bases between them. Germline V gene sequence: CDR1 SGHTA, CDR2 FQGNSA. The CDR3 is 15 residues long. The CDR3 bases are TGTGCCAGCAGCCCCACTTGGGGACGAGGGGGTGAAGCTTTCTTT. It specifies CASSPTWGRGGEAFF.

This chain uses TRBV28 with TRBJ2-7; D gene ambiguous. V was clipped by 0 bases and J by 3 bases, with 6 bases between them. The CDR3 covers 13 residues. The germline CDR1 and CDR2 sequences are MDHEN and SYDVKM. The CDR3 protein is CASSLWTYYEQYF. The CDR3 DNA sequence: TGTGCCAGCAGTTTATGGACTTACTACGAGCAGTACTTC. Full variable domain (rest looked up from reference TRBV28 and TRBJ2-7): DVKVTQSSRYLVKRTGEKVFLECVQDMDHENMFWYRQDPGLGLRLIYFSYDVKMKEKGDIPEGYSVSREKKERFSLILESASTNQTSMYLCASSLWTYYEQYFGPGTRLTVT.

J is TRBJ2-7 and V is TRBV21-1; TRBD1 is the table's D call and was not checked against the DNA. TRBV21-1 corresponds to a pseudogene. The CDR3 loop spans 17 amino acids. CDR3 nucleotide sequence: TGTGCCAGCAGCCCTCAGGGGGCCCAAGACTACAGATCCGAGCAGTACTTC. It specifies CASSPQGAQDYRSEQYF.